A selection of T cell receptor beta chains follows, all from one sample in a study of T-cell reconstitution after alpha-beta-depleted transplantation in children. TCRdb used MiXCR to reprocess the PCR reads, holding one entry per CDR3 protein. This table holds about 420,000 distinct CDR3 sequences, 15% to 20% found once. The source was PBMCs, mostly from graft donor cells, collected 360 days after TCRalphabeta/CD19-depleted stem cell transplant. The source is a boy younger than two who had a stem cell transplant for Wiskott-Aldrich syndrome, so the T cells may come from the graft donor. Each CDR3 is given with its conserved first and last residue. A D gene is named only where the DNA matches it firmly. Part of the rows lack a size; the others show once, few, many or a class for expanded clones.

CDR3 length: 14
V gene: TRBV18
clone size: many
J gene: TRBJ2-1
D gene: -
CDR3 protein: CASSPYSEYNEQFF
CDR3 DNA: TGTGCCAGCTCACCATATAGCGAATACAATGAGCAGTTCTTC

CDR3 length: 14
V gene: TRBV12-3/TRBV12-4
clone size: -
J gene: TRBJ2-5
D gene: TRBD1
CDR3 protein: CASSITGGGETQYF
CDR3 DNA: TGTGCCAGCAGTATTACAGGGGGCGGGGAGACCCAGTACTTC

CDR3 length: 13
V gene: TRBV12-3/TRBV12-4
clone size: many
J gene: TRBJ2-3
D gene: -
CDR3 protein: CASSFRSTDTQYF
CDR3 DNA: TGTGCCAGCAGTTTTAGGAGCACAGATACGCAGTATTTT

CDR3 length: 15
V gene: TRBV9
clone size: few
J gene: TRBJ2-7
D gene: -
CDR3 protein: CASSVATQNHYEQYF
CDR3 DNA: TGTGCCAGCAGCGTAGCTACACAGAACCACTACGAGCAGTACTTC

CDR3 length: 17
V gene: TRBV7-2
clone size: -
J gene: TRBJ1-6
D gene: -
CDR3 protein: CASSIRGGGSYNSPLHF
CDR3 DNA: TGTGCCAGCAGCATCCGGGGAGGTGGGTCCTATAATTCACCCCTCCACTTT

CDR3 length: 16
V gene: TRBV7-9
clone size: -
J gene: TRBJ2-1
D gene: -
CDR3 protein: CASSPRGSASYNEQFF
CDR3 DNA: TGTGCCAGCAGCCCTCGCGGTAGCGCCTCCTACAATGAGCAGTTCTTC

CDR3 length: 14
V gene: TRBV5-1
clone size: -
J gene: TRBJ2-2
D gene: TRBD1
CDR3 protein: CASSFYRGAGELFF
CDR3 DNA: TGCGCCAGCAGCTTTTACAGGGGCGCCGGGGAGCTGTTTTTT

CDR3 length: 17
V gene: TRBV28
clone size: -
J gene: TRBJ2-1
D gene: TRBD1
CDR3 protein: CASSAFAPRQGRNEQFF
CDR3 DNA: TGTGCCAGCAGTGCCTTCGCGCCCCGACAGGGTAGGAATGAGCAGTTCTTC

CDR3 length: 13
V gene: TRBV10-3
clone size: many
J gene: TRBJ2-3
D gene: -
CDR3 protein: CASTQGRTDTQYF
CDR3 DNA: TGTGCCAGCACACAGGGAAGGACAGATACGCAGTATTTT

CDR3 length: 17
V gene: TRBV14
clone size: -
J gene: TRBJ2-2
D gene: TRBD1
CDR3 protein: CASSQDRDRMGTGELFF
CDR3 DNA: TGTGCCAGCAGCCAAGATAGGGACAGGATGGGCACCGGGGAGCTGTTTTTT

CDR3 length: 19
V gene: TRBV11-2
clone size: -
J gene: TRBJ2-7
D gene: TRBD2
CDR3 protein: CASSLRSGRGTHLTYEQYF
CDR3 DNA: TGTGCCAGCAGCTTACGAAGCGGGAGGGGAACTCACCTAACCTACGAGCAGTACTTC

CDR3 length: 15
V gene: TRBV2
clone size: -
J gene: TRBJ2-3
D gene: TRBD2
CDR3 protein: CASRLLAGGPDTQYF
CDR3 DNA: TGTGCCAGCAGGCTCCTAGCGGGGGGCCCTGATACGCAGTATTTT

CDR3 length: 14
V gene: TRBV12-3/TRBV12-4
clone size: few
J gene: TRBJ2-5
D gene: -
CDR3 protein: CASSLGGVVETQYF
CDR3 DNA: TGTGCCAGCAGTTTGGGGGGAGTAGTGGAGACCCAGTACTTC

CDR3 length: 15
V gene: TRBV24-1
clone size: -
J gene: TRBJ2-5
D gene: -
CDR3 protein: CATSSPGRPQETQYF
CDR3 DNA: TGTGCCACCAGTTCCCCAGGGAGACCTCAAGAGACCCAGTACTTC

CDR3 length: 12
V gene: TRBV20-1
clone size: -
J gene: TRBJ2-1
D gene: -
CDR3 protein: CSATREITEQFF
CDR3 DNA: TGCAGTGCCACTCGGGAGATCACTGAGCAGTTCTTC

CDR3 length: 12
V gene: TRBV6-6
clone size: -
J gene: TRBJ2-3
D gene: -
CDR3 protein: CASSGATDTQYF
CDR3 DNA: TGTGCCAGCAGTGGGGCGACAGATACGCAGTATTTT

CDR3 length: 15
V gene: TRBV7-2
clone size: -
J gene: TRBJ2-2
D gene: -
CDR3 protein: CASSLHLSDTGELFF
CDR3 DNA: TGTGCCAGCAGCTTACACCTTTCAGACACCGGGGAGCTGTTTTTT

CDR3 length: 16
V gene: TRBV11-2
clone size: few
J gene: TRBJ2-5
D gene: TRBD1
CDR3 protein: CASSLAPGTGWKTQYF
CDR3 DNA: TGTGCCAGCAGCTTAGCACCCGGGACAGGGTGGAAGACCCAGTACTTC